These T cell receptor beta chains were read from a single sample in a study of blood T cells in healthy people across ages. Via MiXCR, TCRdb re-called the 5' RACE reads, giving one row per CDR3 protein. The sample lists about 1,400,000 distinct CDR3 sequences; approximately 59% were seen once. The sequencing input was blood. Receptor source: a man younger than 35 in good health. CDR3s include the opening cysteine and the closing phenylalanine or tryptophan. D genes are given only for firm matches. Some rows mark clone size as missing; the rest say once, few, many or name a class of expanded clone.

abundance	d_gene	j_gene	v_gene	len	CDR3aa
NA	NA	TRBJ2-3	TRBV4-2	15	CASSQLVGGPDTQYF
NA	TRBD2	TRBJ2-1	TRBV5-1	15	CASSRPGGVRDEQFF
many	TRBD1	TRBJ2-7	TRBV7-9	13	CASSPPTGYEQYF
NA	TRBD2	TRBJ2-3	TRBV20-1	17	CSARSSGIVAHTDTQYF
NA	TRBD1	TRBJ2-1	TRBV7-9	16	CASSPPAGGFRTEQFF
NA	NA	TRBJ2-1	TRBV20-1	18	CSAREGGRPRSSYNEQFF
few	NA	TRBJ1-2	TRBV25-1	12	CASGDSSYGYTF
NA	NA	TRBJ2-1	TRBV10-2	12	CASSPEGIEQFF
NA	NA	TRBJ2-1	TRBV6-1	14	CASSIMGTNNEQFF
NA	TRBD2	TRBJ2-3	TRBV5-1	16	CASSPGLAGDTDTQYF
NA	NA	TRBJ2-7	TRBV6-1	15	CASSEFKTGRGEQYF
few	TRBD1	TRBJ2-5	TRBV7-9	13	CASSYDLQGQQYF
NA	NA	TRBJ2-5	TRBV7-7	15	CASSLARQFQETQYF
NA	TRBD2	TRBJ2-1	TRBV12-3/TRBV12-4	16	CAIRIAGTGSGNEQFF
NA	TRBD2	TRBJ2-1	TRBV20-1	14	CSAILLAGHNEQFF
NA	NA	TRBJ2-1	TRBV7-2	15	CASSLSWGPRNEQFF
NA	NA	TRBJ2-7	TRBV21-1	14	CASATSGLYYEQYF
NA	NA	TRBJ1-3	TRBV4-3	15	CASSQDDNSGNTIYF
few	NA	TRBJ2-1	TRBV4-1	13	CASSQNDANEQFF
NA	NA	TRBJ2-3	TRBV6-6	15	CASSTLAGGPDTQYF
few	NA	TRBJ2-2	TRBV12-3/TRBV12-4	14	CASSMDPRTGELFF
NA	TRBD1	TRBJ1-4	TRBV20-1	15	CSARDPGQGNEKLFF
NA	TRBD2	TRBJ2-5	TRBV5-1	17	CASSLGNSGRYWETQYF
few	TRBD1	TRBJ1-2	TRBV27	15	CASSPGTDFNYGYTF
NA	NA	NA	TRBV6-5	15	CASSYLQGREETQYF
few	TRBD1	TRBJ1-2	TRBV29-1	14	CSIGRDRGRYGYTF
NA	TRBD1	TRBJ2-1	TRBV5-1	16	CASSTGTASRDNEQCF
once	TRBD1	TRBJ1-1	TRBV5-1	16	CASSLDTTGSGTEAFF
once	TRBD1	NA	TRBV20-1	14	CSVGTGLYFYEQYF
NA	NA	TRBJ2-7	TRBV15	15	CATSRDWAGQSIQYF
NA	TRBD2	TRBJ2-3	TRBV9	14	CASSIEGGGGTQYF
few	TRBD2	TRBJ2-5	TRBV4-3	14	CASSQDAGEETQYF
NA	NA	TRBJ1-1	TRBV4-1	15	CASSPLREENTEAFF
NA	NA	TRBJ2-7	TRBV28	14	CASKEVFPPYEQYF
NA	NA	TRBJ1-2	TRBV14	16	CASSQVGGSHSYGYTF
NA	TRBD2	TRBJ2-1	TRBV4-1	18	CASSQVLGLAGGINEQFF
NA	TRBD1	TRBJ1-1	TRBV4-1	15	CASSPYRGGNTEAFF
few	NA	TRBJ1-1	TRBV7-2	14	CASSLAAGNTEAFF
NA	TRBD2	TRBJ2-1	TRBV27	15	CASSFLRGGSGEQFF
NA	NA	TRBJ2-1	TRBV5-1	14	CASSFGTEHNEQFF
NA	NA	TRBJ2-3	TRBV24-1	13	CATSSGATDTQYF
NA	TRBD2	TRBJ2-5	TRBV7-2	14	CASSPGGAGKTQYF